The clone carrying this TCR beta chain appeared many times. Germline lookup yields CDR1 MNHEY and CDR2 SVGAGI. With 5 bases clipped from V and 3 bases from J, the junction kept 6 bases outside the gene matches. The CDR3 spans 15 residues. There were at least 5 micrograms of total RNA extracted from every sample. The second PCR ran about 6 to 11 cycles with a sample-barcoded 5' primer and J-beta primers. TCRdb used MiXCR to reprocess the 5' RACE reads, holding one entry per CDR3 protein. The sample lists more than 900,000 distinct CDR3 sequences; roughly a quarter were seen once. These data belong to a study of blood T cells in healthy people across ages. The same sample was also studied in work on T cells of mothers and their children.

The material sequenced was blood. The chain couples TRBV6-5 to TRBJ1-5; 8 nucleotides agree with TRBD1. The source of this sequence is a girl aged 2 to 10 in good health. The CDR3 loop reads CASSLGQGYNQPQHF. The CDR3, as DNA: TGTGCCAGCAGTCTCGGACAGGGTTACAATCAGCCCCAGCATTTT.